These 8 T cell receptor beta chains were sequenced from one sample in a study of shared clonotypes between healthy human individuals. Cells designated naive CD8 were CD45RO-negative and were positively selected for CCR7, with terminally differentiated effector memory CD45RA+ cells excluded. Here immunoSEQ multiplex PCR was the method, and the copy in TCRdb shows in-frame clones only, minus some. The table includes some 2,100,000 clones, just over 90% detected once. Material for sequencing was naive CD8+ T cells from PBMCs. These receptors all come from a man between 18 and 29 years old in good health. Some clones in this sample may be carry-over from other donors' samples.

V usage is TRBV29-1 and J usage is TRBJ2-3; TRBD2 aligns across 9 bases. The CDR3 totals 14 residues. V trimming: 6 bases; J trimming: 0 bases; junction bases outside the gene matches: 4. Per the germline V gene, CDR1 is SQVTM and CDR2 is ANQGSEA. CDR3 residues: CSVVGLASTDTQYF. The CDR3 nucleotides read TGCAGCGTCGTCGGACTAGCGAGCACAGATACGCAGTATTTT.

The chain combines TRBV21-1 with TRBJ2-2; the DNA was not used to check the table's D call, TRBD1. TRBV21-1 is a pseudogene. The CDR3 runs to 16 residues. The CDR3 bases are TGTGCCAGCAGCGACCGGGACAGGAGAAACACCGGGGAGCTGTTTTTT. This translates into CASSDRDRRNTGELFF.

The V and J genes are TRBV7-3 and TRBJ2-3, with D perhaps matching TRBD2 (5 bases). The V and J ends lost 1 base and 2 bases respectively, with 13 bases between them. This CDR3 contains 16 residues. Looked up from germline, CDR1 is SGHTA and CDR2 is FQGTGA. CDR3 sequence: CASSLRPAVYTDTQYF. The CDR3 region has the DNA TGTGCCAGCAGCTTAAGGCCAGCGGTATACACAGATACGCAGTATTTT. Complete variable domain (other parts from reference TRBV7-3 and TRBJ2-3): GAGVSQTPSNKVTEKGKYVELRCDPISGHTALYWYRQSLGQGPEFLIYFQGTGAADDSGLPNDRFFAVRPEGSVSTLKIQRTERGDSAVYLCASSLRPAVYTDTQYFGPGTRLTVL.

V is TRBV14 and J is TRBJ1-5, with D tentatively TRBD1 (6 bases). Germline V lookup: CDR1 SGHDN, CDR2 FVKESK. V dropped 4 bases and J dropped 9 bases, with 10 bases sitting between them. The length of the CDR3 is 12 residues. This CDR3 is CASSRGGWPQHF. CDR3 sequence (DNA): TGTGCCAGCAGCCGTGGGGGCTGGCCCCAGCATTTT.

In this sample, this clone turned up a few times. The genes are TRBV5-1 and TRBJ1-4; TRBD1 matches 8 bases. V was clipped by 3 bases and J by 4 bases; unmatched bases: 5. Germline CDR1 SGHRS, CDR2 YFSETQ. The CDR3 sequence is 15 residues long. CDR3 residues: CASSWLGQGNEKLFF. The DNA of the CDR3 is TGCGCCAGCAGCTGGCTCGGACAGGGTAATGAAAAACTGTTTTTT.

The chain couples TRBV19 to TRBJ2-2, with D tentatively TRBD2 (5 bases). The V end was cut by 0 bases, the J end by 0 bases, with 8 bases between. CDR3 size: 16 residues. The germline V gene encodes CDR1 LNHDA and CDR2 SQIVND (reference sequence). The DNA for the CDR3 is TGTGCCAGTAGTATAGAGAGGGTGCCGAACACCGGGGAGCTGTTTTTT. It translates to CASSIERVPNTGELFF.

This chain uses TRBV27 with TRBJ2-2, with 13 bases matching TRBD2. The germline V gene has CDR1 MNHEY and CDR2 SMNVEV (reference sequence). This CDR3 has 17 amino acids. The V gene end was trimmed by 5 bases and the J gene end by 7 bases; junction bases not matched to a gene: 10. CDR3 amino acids: CASSQIGLAGVDGELFF. The CDR3 coding sequence is TGTGCCAGCAGTCAAATCGGACTAGCGGGAGTGGACGGGGAGCTGTTTTTT.

The chain carries TRBV29-1 and TRBJ2-2, with 8 nucleotides matching TRBD1. This CDR3 spans 14 amino acids. Unmatched junction bases numbered 6, after V lost 3 bases and J lost 6 bases. Germline lookup yields CDR1 SQVTM and CDR2 ANQGSEA. The DNA of the CDR3 is TGCAGCGTTGAGGTCAGGGGGCTGGCCGGGGAGCTGTTTTTT. Its protein is CSVEVRGLAGELFF.